What follows are 29 T cell receptor beta chains derived from one specimen sequenced in a study of read filtering for tumor transcriptome and immune sequencing. This library used approximately 0.4 ug RNA and molecular barcoded adaptors spanning alpha/delta and beta/gamma chains. In TCRdb, the reads were re-called with MiXCR into one record per CDR3 protein. This table has tens of thousands of distinct CDR3 sequences, about 15% appearing once. Sequencing was carried out using a population of CD138-negative cells sorted from bone marrow. The receptor source for this set is a donor at least 40 years old with multiple myeloma.

This clonotype was seen ten or more times. The chain links TRBV10-3 to TRBJ2-3; 10 bases align to TRBD1. The CDR3 loop spans 14 amino acids. Germline V gives CDR1 ENHRY, CDR2 SYGVKD. J lost 5 bases, V lost 6 bases, and 5 bases had no gene match. The CDR3 loop reads CAIRTGGGGDTQYF. The DNA for the CDR3 is TGTGCCATCAGGACAGGGGGCGGAGGAGATACGCAGTATTTT.

This clonotype has ten or more counts. The chain is built from TRBV21-1 and TRBJ2-1; TRBD2, the table's D call, lacks a check against the DNA. TRBV21-1 represents a pseudogene. CDR3 length equals 15 residues. Here the CDR3 reads CASTDSEEAGNEQFF. The CDR3 bases are TGTGCCAGCACAGACTCCGAGGAGGCCGGCAATGAGCAGTTCTTC.

This clonotype was detected ten times or more. V gene TRBV12-3 or TRBV12-4 combines with J gene TRBJ2-7, with 15 bases that match TRBD2. The CDR3 spans 16 residues. With V trimmed by 6 bases and J by 3 bases, 6 bases remained unmatched. The CDR3 spells CASSPWTSGRDYEQYF. As DNA, the CDR3 is TGTGCCAGCAGCCCCTGGACTAGCGGGAGGGACTACGAGCAGTACTTC.

This clonotype came up many times. The chain carries TRBV7-8 and TRBJ2-7; perhaps TRBD1 as D (6 bases). Per germline, CDR1 SGHVS and CDR2 FQNEAQ. Deletions cut 0 bases from V and 7 bases from J, with 7 bases between. The length of the CDR3 is 12 residues. The DNA for the CDR3 is TGTGCCAGCAGCTTAGCCGGGACAGAGCAGTACTTC. Its protein product is CASSLAGTEQYF.

This clonotype was picked up many times. The chain joins TRBV7-9 to TRBJ2-3, with TRBD2 matching over 7 bases. J was trimmed by 6 bases and V by 5 bases; bases with no gene match: 5. The CDR3 loop spans 13 amino acids. The germline V gene encodes CDR1 SEHNR and CDR2 FQNEAQ (reference sequence). In DNA, the CDR3 is TGTGCCAGCAGCCGACTAGCTTTGGATACGCAGTATTTT. Translating it yields CASSRLALDTQYF.

The chain is built from TRBV7-9 and TRBJ1-1; 9 bases line up with TRBD1. V lost 3 bases and J lost 6; bases outside the gene matches: 23. The CDR3 has 20 residues. Germline V CDR1 and CDR2: SEHNR, FQNEAQ (reference sequence). CDR3 nucleotides: TGTGCCAGCAGCTTGGATTCTGTATTCAATGTGAAGACAGGGGGGGCTGAAGCTTTCTTT. Encoded protein: CASSLDSVFNVKTGGAEAFF. The whole variable domain, filled in from reference TRBV7-9 and TRBJ1-1, reads DTGVSQNPRHKITKRGQNVTFRCDPISEHNRLYWYRQTLGQGPEFLTYFQNEAQLEKSRLLSDRFSAERPKGSFSTLEIQRTEQGDSAMYLCASSLDSVFNVKTGGAEAFFGQGTRLTVV.

Concerning this clonotype: A much larger clone differs from this one at a single base, so this may be a read error. The gene calls are TRBV11-2 and TRBJ2-2; no firm D call. The CDR3 runs 13 residues. Trimming took 9 bases from V and 6 from J, leaving 14 bases between them. Germline CDR1 SGHAT, CDR2 FQNNGV. For the CDR3, the DNA is TGTGCCAGGAGCCCCTCCCCTGCCGGGGAGCTGTTTTTT. Its translation is CARSPSPAGELFF. Full variable domain (missing parts from reference TRBV11-2 and TRBJ2-2): EAGVAQSPRYKIIEKRQSVAFWCNPISGHATLYWYQQILGQGPKLLIQFQNNGVVDDSQLPKDRFSAERLKGVDSTLKIQPAKLEDSAVYLCARSPSPAGELFFGEGSRLTVL.

This clonotype was counted many times. This chain links TRBV7-3 with TRBJ2-1, with 13 nucleotides matching TRBD2. Germline CDR1 SGHTA, CDR2 FQGTGA. The CDR3 covers 14 residues. V shed 5 bases and J 8 bases; nucleotides not matched to a gene: 3. DNA of the CDR3: TGTGCCAGCAGCCGGACTAGCGGGAGCCATGAGCAGTTCTTC. Encoded protein: CASSRTSGSHEQFF.

This clonotype showed up many times. The rearrangement links TRBV20-1 to TRBJ2-5; TRBD1 might be the D (6 bases). Germline CDR1 is DFQATT and CDR2 is SNEGSKA (reference sequence). The CDR3 spans 15 residues. With 4 bases removed from V and 5 bases from J, the gap between germline ends came to 20 bases. This CDR3 is CSATRGTSPRETQYF. The CDR3 region has the DNA TGCAGTGCTACCAGGGGCACTTCTCCACGGGAGACCCAGTACTTC.

With regard to this clonotype: This is likely an artifact of a read error, given a far larger clone one base away. Likely a read error: the CDR3 ends without its conserved phenylalanine or tryptophan. The chain is built from TRBV7-3 and TRBJ2-7; 9 bases are shared with TRBD1. CDR3 length equals 16 residues. The V gene's germline CDR1 is SGHTA and CDR2 FQGTGA. The CDR3 sequence: CASSQEMTGGSYEQYS. The DNA for the CDR3 is TGCGCCAGCAGCCAAGAAATGACAGGGGGCTCCTACGAGCAGTACTCC.

With respect to this clonotype: A much larger clonotype is one base distant, so this may be a read error. The genes are TRBV11-2 and TRBJ2-2; tentative D call: TRBD1 (6 bases). The CDR3 length is 19 residues. Germline-derived CDR1 and CDR2 are SGHAT and FQNNGV. V dropped 5 bases and J dropped 6 bases, with 28 bases sitting between them. The DNA for the CDR3 is TGTGCCAGCAGCATTGGGGCAGGGGCCCCCATTCTTAACGCCGGGGAGCTGTTTTTT. Its translation: CASSIGAGAPILNAGELFF.

Comment on this clonotype: The final CDR3 position lacks the conserved phenylalanine or tryptophan, pointing to a likely read error. This chain uses TRBV7-6 with TRBJ2-5, with 8 bases that match TRBD2. J was trimmed by 1 base and V by 2 bases; bases with no gene match: 3. This CDR3 contains 15 residues. Germline-derived CDR1 and CDR2 are SGHVS and FNYEAQ. The CDR3 here is CASSLWTSSQETQYL. The DNA for the CDR3 is TGTGCCAGCAGCTTATGGACTAGCAGCCAAGAGACCCAGTACCTC.

The rearrangement uses TRBV2 and TRBJ2-1; possible D gene TRBD1, 5 bases. V lost 3 bases to trimming and J lost 7 bases, with 16 bases between them. Per germline, CDR1 SNHLY and CDR2 FYNNEI. The CDR3 spans 15 residues. This CDR3 reads CASSEDGSGSNEQFF. In DNA, the CDR3 is TGTGCCAGCAGTGAGGATGGGTCAGGGTCAAATGAGCAGTTCTTC.

This clonotype was recorded at least ten times. The chain employs TRBV7-9 and TRBJ1-1; D is perhaps TRBD1 (6 bases). V dropped 5 bases and J dropped 4 bases, with 20 bases sitting between them. The CDR3 has 16 residues. The germline gives CDR1 SEHNR, CDR2 FQNEAQ (reference sequence). The CDR3 loop is CASSPPGGPRVTEAFF. The DNA for the CDR3 is TGTGCCAGCAGCCCCCCCGGGGGGCCCCGAGTCACTGAAGCTTTCTTT.

Of note for this clonotype: With a much larger clone just one base away, this may be a read error. The rearrangement links TRBV25-1 to TRBJ2-5, with D perhaps TRBD1 or TRBD2 (6 bases each). From germline, CDR1 is MGHDK and CDR2 SYGVNS. The CDR3 contains 14 residues. DNA for the CDR3: TGTGCCTGCAGTGATAGGAGGGGGCAAGAGACCCAGTACTTC. It specifies CACSDRRGQETQYF.

Ten or more counts support this clonotype. The V gene is TRBV27, the J gene TRBJ2-3; 8 bases are a match to TRBD1. Unmatched junction bases numbered 9, after V lost 5 bases and J lost 5 bases. Germline loops: CDR1 MNHEY, CDR2 SMNVEV (reference sequence). The CDR3 runs 15 residues. The CDR3 loop is CASSRWQGAGDTQYF. CDR3 bases: TGTGCCAGCAGTAGGTGGCAGGGGGCGGGAGATACGCAGTATTTT.

The sample holds many counts of this clonotype. The V gene is TRBV30, the J gene TRBJ2-3; 10 bases line up with TRBD2. Trimming cost V 1 base and J 0 bases; bases outside gene matches: 4. The CDR3 contains 16 residues. The germline CDR1 and CDR2 sequences are GTSNPN and SVGIG (reference sequence). CDR3 sequence (DNA): TGTGCCTGGAGTGCTGGACTAGCGGAAAGCACAGATACGCAGTATTTT. It codes for CAWSAGLAESTDTQYF. Supplemented by reference TRBV30 and TRBJ2-3, the full variable domain reads SQTIHQWPATLVQPVGSPLSLECTVEGTSNPNLYWYRQAAGRGLQLLFYSVGIGQISSEVPQNLSASRPQDRQFILSSKKLLLSDSGFYLCAWSAGLAESTDTQYFGPGTRLTVL.

This clonotype occurred a few times. V gene TRBV30 combines with J gene TRBJ2-2; a possible D gene is TRBD2 (5 bases). Germline CDR1 reads GTSNPN; CDR2 reads SVGIG (reference sequence). The CDR3 spans 15 residues. Trimming left V 4 bases short and J 6 bases short, with 18 bases between. This CDR3 is CAWTPLGLLPGELFF. Written as DNA, the CDR3 is TGTGCCTGGACTCCGTTAGGACTCCTGCCCGGGGAGCTGTTTTTT.

This clonotype was seen more than once but under ten times. A much more abundant neighbour one base away suggests this may be a read error. This sequence joins TRBV7-3 and TRBJ2-3; unclear D gene. Per germline, CDR1 SGHTA and CDR2 FQGTGA. This CDR3 has 13 residues. CDR3 loop: CPSSFASTDTQYF. CDR3 DNA sequence: TGTCCCAGCAGCTTTGCTAGCACAGATACGCAGTATTTT.

This clonotype showed up many times. The rearrangement uses TRBV10-2 and TRBJ1-5; 8 bases line up with TRBD1. V was pared by 6 bases and J by 3 bases, with 7 bases of the junction left unmatched. Germline CDR1 is WSHSY and CDR2 is SAAADI. The CDR3 loop spans 15 amino acids. The DNA of the CDR3 is TGCGCCAGCAGCCCGGGACAGGCGATCAATCAGCCCCAGCATTTT. It yields the protein CASSPGQAINQPQHF.

This clonotype occurred many times. The V and J genes are TRBV5-1 and TRBJ2-3; the D gene is possibly TRBD1 (6 bases). Trimming took off 6 bases at V and 3 bases at J, with 17 bases between the two ends. Germline CDR1 is SGHRS and CDR2 is YFSETQ. This CDR3 region has 15 residues. CDR3 residues: CASMMKGDVTDTQYF. In nucleotides, the CDR3 is TGCGCCAGCATGATGAAGGGGGATGTGACAGATACGCAGTATTTT.

This clonotype was recorded at least ten times. The chain uses TRBV7-2 and TRBJ2-7; either TRBD1 or TRBD2 may supply D (5 bases each). Per germline, CDR1 SGHTA and CDR2 FQGNSA. This CDR3 is built from 15 residues. The V gene lost 1 base and the J gene lost 0 bases, with 10 bases spanning the gap. The CDR3 DNA follows: TGTGCCAGCAGCTTAGTGCTAGGGACCTCCTACGAGCAGTACTTC. Translation: CASSLVLGTSYEQYF.

In the case of this clonotype: Relative to the germline gene, one junction end is altered; a read error may explain this. The V and J genes are TRBV12-3 or TRBV12-4 and TRBJ2-6; TRBD1 agrees at 10 bases. The CDR3 spans 19 residues. The DNA for the CDR3 is TGTGCCAGCAGTTTAGCCACCGGGACAGGGGTATCTGGGGCTAACGTCCTGACTTTC. This encodes CASSLATGTGVSGANVLTF.

This clonotype appeared many times. This chain uses TRBV29-1 with TRBJ2-5; 9 nucleotides agree with TRBD1. The germline CDR1 and CDR2 sequences are SQVTM and ANQGSEA. The CDR3 loop spans 13 amino acids. V shed 2 bases and J 5 bases; nucleotides not matched to a gene: 3. The CDR3 is CSVEFGQGETQYF. The DNA for the CDR3 is TGCAGCGTTGAATTCGGACAGGGGGAGACCCAGTACTTC.

This clonotype has at least ten counts. V usage is TRBV7-3 and J usage is TRBJ1-6; TRBD1 matches at 8 bases. Germline assignment: CDR1 SGHTA and CDR2 FQGTGA. The CDR3 has 16 residues. J gave up 5 bases and V 1 base, and 4 bases lay outside the gene matches. The CDR3 protein is CASSLNQGADNSPLHF. In nucleotides, the CDR3 is TGTGCCAGCAGCTTAAATCAGGGGGCGGATAATTCACCCCTCCACTTT.

This chain joins TRBV7-2 and TRBJ2-7; D ambiguous. The germline V and J ends were trimmed by 2 bases and 6 bases, with 8 bases remaining between them. Germline V lookup: CDR1 SGHTA, CDR2 FQGNSA. The CDR3 loop spans 12 amino acids. The CDR3 is CASSLQESEQYF. CDR3 coding DNA: TGTGCCAGCAGCTTACAGGAGTCCGAGCAGTACTTC.

V usage is TRBV6-5 and J usage is TRBJ2-3; 8 positions match TRBD2. The germline V gene has CDR1 MNHEY and CDR2 SVGAGI. J was trimmed by 4 bases and V by 1 base; bases with no gene match: 4. The CDR3 runs 15 residues. The CDR3 is CASSYLAGGADTQYF. The CDR3 nucleotides read TGTGCCAGCAGTTACTTGGCGGGAGGAGCAGATACGCAGTATTTT.

Only a few counts were recorded for this clonotype. Since a much larger clone is just one base distant, this may be a read error. The CDR3 reads CATWEGPSTDTQYF. DNA for the CDR3: TGTGCCACTTGGGAGGGTCCCAGCACAGATACGCAGTATTTT. This chain uses TRBV10-3 with TRBJ2-3; 7 nucleotides line up with TRBD2. V lost 10 bases, J lost 0 bases, and 7 bases stayed unmatched. Per the germline V gene, CDR1 is ENHRY and CDR2 is SYGVKD. The CDR3 totals 14 residues.

Concerning this clonotype itself: Given a much more abundant clone one base away, this may be a read error. This rearrangement joins TRBV28 to TRBJ2-5; TRBD1 is a possible D gene (6 bases). Germline CDR1 is MDHEN and CDR2 is SYDVKM. CDR3 size: 14 residues. The CDR3 loop is CASAGTFGEEAQYF. CDR3 nucleotides: TGTGCCAGCGCCGGGACATTTGGAGAAGAGGCCCAGTACTTC.